This T cell receptor (beta chain) derives from a study of blood T cell repertoires in COVID-19. About the research overall: Whether acute or convalescent, the COVID-19 samples came from the United States, Italy and Spain. The cDNA or gDNA used as material had been derived from T cells, B-cell-depleted T cells, or PBMCs.

The junction had 4 bases not matched to a gene; V was cut back by 1 base and J by 3 bases. This CDR3 is 16 amino acids long. Germline V gives CDR1 SEHNR, CDR2 FQNEAQ (reference sequence). In the source study's methods: By means of reference gene primer amplification, nucleated cell counts were estimated. Only in-frame clones appear in the TCRdb table, and some are missing; sequencing was by immunoSEQ multiplex PCR. V, J and clone size are those of that table, while D and trimming were read from the DNA. Found here are 70,000 or so clones, 65% to 85% of them singletons; the top ten hold 2.5% to 3%. The J gene is TRBJ1-1, the V gene TRBV7-9; 11 bases fit TRBD1. This TCR was sampled from an elderly man with active or convalescent COVID-19. Source material: peripheral blood. In DNA form, the CDR3 reads TGTGCCAGCAGCTTAGGGACAGGGGGCACTCACACTGAAGCTTTCTTT. Protein: CASSLGTGGTHTEAFF.